What follows are 14 T cell receptor beta chains derived from one specimen sequenced in a study of blood T cell repertoires in COVID-19. The method was immunoSEQ multiplex PCR; TCRdb's version includes in-frame clones alone and lacks a portion of them. The data contain 77,000 or so clones, roughly 70% of them singletons. The sequencing sample was made of peripheral blood. These receptor sequences come from a human donor with acute or convalescent COVID-19. The donor label of this sample is uncertain.

The chain joins TRBV3-1 (or the pseudogene TRBV3-2) to TRBJ1-2; tentatively, D is TRBD1 (6 bases). The CDR3 loop spans 13 amino acids. CDR1 is LGHDT, CDR2 YNNKEL, per germline (reference sequence). Trimming shortened V by 8 bases and J by 5 bases, and 15 bases separated the two germline ends. DNA of the CDR3: TGTGCCAGCGGAAACAGGGACCTTTATGGCTACACCTTC. The encoded protein is CASGNRDLYGYTF.

The chain joins TRBV5-6 to TRBJ1-3; TRBD1 agrees at 9 bases. The J segment lost 0 bases and the V segment lost 1 base, leaving 5 bases of the junction unmatched. The CDR3 runs 17 residues. CDR1 SGHDT and CDR2 YYEEEE come from the germline V gene. The CDR3 DNA sequence: TGTGCCAGCAGCTTGTGGGGGACAGGGCGCTCTGGAAACACCATATATTTT. Its protein is CASSLWGTGRSGNTIYF. The full variable domain, completed using reference TRBV5-6 and TRBJ1-3, is DAGVTQSPTHLIKTRGQQVTLRCSPKSGHDTVSWYQQALGQGPQFIFQYYEEEERQRGNFPDRFSGHQFPNYSSELNVNALLLGDSALYLCASSLWGTGRSGNTIYFGEGSWLTVV.

V and J are TRBV18 and TRBJ2-1; 16 positions agree with TRBD2. CDR1 KGHSH and CDR2 LQKENI come from the germline V gene. This CDR3 contains 19 residues. The J segment lost 2 bases and the V segment lost 3 bases, leaving 7 bases of the junction unmatched. The CDR3 is CASSPNPGTSGGAYNEQFF. DNA for the CDR3: TGTGCCAGCTCACCGAATCCCGGGACTAGCGGGGGGGCCTACAATGAGCAGTTCTTC.

J is TRBJ1-1 and V is TRBV21-1. TRBV21-1 has pseudogene status. The length of the CDR3 is 17 residues. The CDR3 DNA reads TGTGCCCCGTCGGCCACCTCTAGATTACCCCTGAACACTGAAGCTTTCTTT. Translating gives CAPSATSRLPLNTEAFF.

The chain couples TRBV5-1 to TRBJ2-3; D might be TRBD1 (5 bases). Looked up from germline, CDR1 is SGHRS and CDR2 is YFSETQ. The CDR3 is made up of 15 amino acids. The germline V and J ends were trimmed by 0 bases and 1 base, with 9 bases remaining between them. This CDR3 reads CASSLEGVGTDTQYF. DNA of the CDR3: TGCGCCAGCAGCTTGGAAGGGGTCGGCACAGATACGCAGTATTTT.

This clone is a singleton in its sample. This chain joins TRBV5-1 and TRBJ2-7; a possible D gene is TRBD2 (6 bases). Trimming stripped 2 bases from V and 0 bases from J, with 15 bases between. The germline gives CDR1 SGHRS, CDR2 YFSETQ. The CDR3 has 16 residues. In nucleotides, the CDR3 is TGCGCCAGCAGCTTTCAGGACGGGGGTTTCTCCTACGAGCAGTACTTC. This codes for CASSFQDGGFSYEQYF. Full variable domain (outside the CDR3, taken from reference TRBV5-1 and TRBJ2-7): KAGVTQTPRYLIKTRGQQVTLSCSPISGHRSVSWYQQTPGQGLQFLFEYFSETQRNKGNFPGRFSGRQFSNSRSEMNVSTLELGDSALYLCASSFQDGGFSYEQYFGPGTRLTVT.

The V and J genes are TRBV30 and TRBJ2-1; 10 nucleotides match TRBD2. The length of the CDR3 is 15 residues. Germline V gene data show CDR1 as GTSNPN and CDR2 as SVGIG (reference sequence). J gave up 2 bases and V 1 base, and 2 bases lay outside the gene matches. The CDR3 sequence: CAWSALAGAYNEQFF. The CDR3, as DNA: TGTGCCTGGAGTGCTCTAGCGGGAGCCTACAATGAGCAGTTCTTC.

J is TRBJ1-1 and V is TRBV6-1; D is unresolved. The germline V and J ends were trimmed by 3 bases and 7 bases, with 3 bases remaining between them. This CDR3 has 10 residues. Per germline, CDR1 MNHNS and CDR2 SASEGT. The chain's CDR3 is CASSDREAFF. In DNA form, the CDR3 reads TGTGCCAGCAGTGACCGTGAAGCTTTCTTT.

The gene calls are TRBV19 and TRBJ1-4, with D possibly TRBD1 on 6 matching bases. This CDR3 is built from 14 residues. Germline CDR1 and CDR2: LNHDA and SQIVND (reference sequence). Trimming cost V 7 bases and J 8 bases, with 17 bases left between them. CDR3 residues: CASKGERVGEKLFF. CDR3 coding DNA: TGTGCCAGTAAGGGGGAAAGGGTTGGCGAAAAACTGTTTTTT.

The chain is built from TRBV6-5 and TRBJ1-1, with D perhaps matching TRBD1 (5 bases). The CDR3 runs 13 residues. V was cut by 6 bases and J by 0 bases, with 8 bases left in between. The V gene's germline CDR1 is MNHEY and CDR2 SVGAGI. The chain's CDR3 is CASSPRVNTEAFF. CDR3 nucleotide sequence: TGTGCCAGCAGCCCCAGGGTGAACACTGAAGCTTTCTTT.

DNA of the CDR3: TGTGCCAGCTCACCACCTAACTCCTACGAGCAGTACTTC. Translated, it gives CASSPPNSYEQYF. J is TRBJ2-7 and V is TRBV18; no clear D. The CDR3 totals 13 residues. Germline loops: CDR1 KGHSH, CDR2 LQKENI. Trimming stripped 0 bases from V and 0 bases from J, with 3 bases between.

This chain connects TRBV4-1 to TRBJ2-5, with no clear D. The germline V gene has CDR1 MGHRA and CDR2 YSYEKL. The CDR3 is 14 amino acids. The V and J ends lost 1 base and 1 base respectively, with 7 bases between them. Written as DNA, the CDR3 is TGCGCCAGCAGCCAAGTCCCCGGCCAAGAGACCCAGTACTTC. Translating it yields CASSQVPGQETQYF.

This chain connects TRBV6-4 to TRBJ2-1; maybe TRBD2 (6 bases). This CDR3 contains 14 residues. Germline assignment: CDR1 MRHNA and CDR2 SNTAGT. Trimming pared 3 bases from V and 8 bases from J, leaving 14 bases between. This CDR3 reads CASSEGGGRYEQFF. The CDR3 region has the DNA TGTGCCAGCAGTGAAGGTGGAGGGAGGTATGAGCAGTTCTTC.

This clone was detected only a few times. The chain links TRBV6-2 or TRBV6-3 to TRBJ2-1; 7 bases align to TRBD2. This CDR3 comprises 17 residues. The V segment lost 1 base and the J segment 4 bases; nucleotides outside the gene matches: 10. Germline assignment: CDR1 MNHEY and CDR2 SVGEGT. The CDR3 is CASSYYSGGRDYNEQFF. CDR3 bases: TGTGCCAGCAGTTACTATTCGGGCGGGAGAGATTACAATGAGCAGTTCTTC.